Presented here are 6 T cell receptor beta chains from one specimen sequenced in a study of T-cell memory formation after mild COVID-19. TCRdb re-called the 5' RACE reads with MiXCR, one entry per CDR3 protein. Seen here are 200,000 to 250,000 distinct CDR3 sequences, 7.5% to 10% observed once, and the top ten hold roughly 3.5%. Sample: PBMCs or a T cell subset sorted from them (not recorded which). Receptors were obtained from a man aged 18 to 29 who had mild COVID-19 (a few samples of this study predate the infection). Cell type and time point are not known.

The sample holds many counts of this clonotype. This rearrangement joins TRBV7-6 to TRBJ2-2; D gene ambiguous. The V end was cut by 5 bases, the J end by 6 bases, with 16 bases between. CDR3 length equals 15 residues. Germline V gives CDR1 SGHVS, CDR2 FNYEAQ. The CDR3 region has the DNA TGTGCCAGCAGCCTAGGGCCACCCTGGCCCGGGGAGCTGTTTTTT. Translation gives CASSLGPPWPGELFF.

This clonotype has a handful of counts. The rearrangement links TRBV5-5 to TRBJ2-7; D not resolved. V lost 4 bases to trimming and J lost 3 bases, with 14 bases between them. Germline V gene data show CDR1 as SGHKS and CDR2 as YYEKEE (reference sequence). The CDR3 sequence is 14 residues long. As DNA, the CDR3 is TGTGCCAGCAGCCCGGCCCAGACCATCTACGAGCAGTACGTC. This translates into CASSPAQTIYEQYV.

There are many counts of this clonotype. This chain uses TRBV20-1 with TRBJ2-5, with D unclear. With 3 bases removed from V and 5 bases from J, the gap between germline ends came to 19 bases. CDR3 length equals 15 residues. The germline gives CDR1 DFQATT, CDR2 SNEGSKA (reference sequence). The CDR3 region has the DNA TGCAGTGCTAGCCGGAGTGCTCCCCGCAGGGAGACCCAGTACTTC. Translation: CSASRSAPRRETQYF.

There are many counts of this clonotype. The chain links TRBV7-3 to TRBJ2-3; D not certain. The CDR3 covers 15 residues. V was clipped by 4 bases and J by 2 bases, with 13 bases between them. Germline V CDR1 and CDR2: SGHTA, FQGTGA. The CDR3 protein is CASSSSSQPTDTQYF. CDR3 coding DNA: TGTGCCAGCAGCTCATCCTCGCAACCCACAGATACGCAGTATTTT. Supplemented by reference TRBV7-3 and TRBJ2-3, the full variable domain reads GAGVSQTPSNKVTEKGKYVELRCDPISGHTALYWYRQSLGQGPEFLIYFQGTGAADDSGLPNDRFFAVRPEGSVSTLKIQRTERGDSAVYLCASSSSSQPTDTQYFGPGTRLTVL.

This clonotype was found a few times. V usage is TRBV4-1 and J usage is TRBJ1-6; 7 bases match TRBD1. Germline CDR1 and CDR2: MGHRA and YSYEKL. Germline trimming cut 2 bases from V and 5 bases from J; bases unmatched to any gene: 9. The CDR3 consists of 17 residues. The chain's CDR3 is CASSQPLRGRDNSPLHF. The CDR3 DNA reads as TGCGCCAGCAGCCAACCTTTAAGGGGGCGCGATAATTCACCCCTCCACTTT.

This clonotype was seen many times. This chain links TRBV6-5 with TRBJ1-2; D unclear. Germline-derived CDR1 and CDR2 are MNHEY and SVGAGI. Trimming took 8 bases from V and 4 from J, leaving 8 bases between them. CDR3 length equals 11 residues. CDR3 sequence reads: CASLDLYGYTF. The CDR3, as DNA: TGTGCCAGCCTGGACCTCTATGGCTACACCTTC.